This T cell receptor (beta chain) came from a study of cytomegalovirus exposure and HLA in healthy donors. PCR involved 60 Vbeta and 13 Jbeta primers. TCRdb's copy holds only in-frame clones and misses some; the assay was immunoSEQ multiplex PCR. Altogether 100,000 to 150,000 clones are present, 65% to 80% being singletons, with the ten largest covering roughly 1.8%. V trimming: 4 bases; J trimming: 2 bases; junction bases outside the gene matches: 8. The germline CDR1 and CDR2 sequences are LGHNA and YNFKEQ. The CDR3 runs 16 residues. This rearrangement joins TRBV4-2 to TRBJ2-7, with 10 bases aligning to TRBD2. The TCR was taken from a woman aged 40 to 50 in good health and CMV-seronegative. Sequenced input: PBMCs. The CDR3 loop reads CASSPDGAGGPYEQYF. CDR3 in DNA: TGTGCCAGCAGCCCCGACGGAGCGGGAGGGCCCTACGAGCAGTACTTC.